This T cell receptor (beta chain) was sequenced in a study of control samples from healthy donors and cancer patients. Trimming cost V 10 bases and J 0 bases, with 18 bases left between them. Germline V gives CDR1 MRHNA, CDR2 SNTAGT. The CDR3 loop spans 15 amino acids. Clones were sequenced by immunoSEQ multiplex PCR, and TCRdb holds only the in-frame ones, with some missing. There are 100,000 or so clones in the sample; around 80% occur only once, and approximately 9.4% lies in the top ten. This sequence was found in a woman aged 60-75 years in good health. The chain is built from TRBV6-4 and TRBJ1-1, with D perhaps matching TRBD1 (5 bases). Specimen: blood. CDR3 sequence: CANRGRPIMNTEAFF. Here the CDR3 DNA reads TGTGCCAATAGGGGCAGACCAATCATGAACACTGAAGCTTTCTTT.